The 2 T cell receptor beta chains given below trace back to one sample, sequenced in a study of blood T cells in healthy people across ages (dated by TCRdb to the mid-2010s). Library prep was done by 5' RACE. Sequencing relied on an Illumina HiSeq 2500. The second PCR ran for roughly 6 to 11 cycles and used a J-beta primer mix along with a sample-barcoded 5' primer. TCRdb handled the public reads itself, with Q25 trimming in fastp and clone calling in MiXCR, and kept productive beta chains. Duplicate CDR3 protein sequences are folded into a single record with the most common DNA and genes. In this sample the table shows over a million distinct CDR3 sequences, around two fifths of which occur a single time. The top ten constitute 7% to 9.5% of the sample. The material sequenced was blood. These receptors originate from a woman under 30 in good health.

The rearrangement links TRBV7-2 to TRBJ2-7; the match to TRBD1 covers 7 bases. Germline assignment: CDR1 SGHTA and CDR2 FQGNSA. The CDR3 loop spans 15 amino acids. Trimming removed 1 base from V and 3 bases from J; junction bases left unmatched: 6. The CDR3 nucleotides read TGTGCCAGCAGCTTAGAGTACAGGGGTGTCTACGAGCAGTACTTC. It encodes CASSLEYRGVYEQYF.

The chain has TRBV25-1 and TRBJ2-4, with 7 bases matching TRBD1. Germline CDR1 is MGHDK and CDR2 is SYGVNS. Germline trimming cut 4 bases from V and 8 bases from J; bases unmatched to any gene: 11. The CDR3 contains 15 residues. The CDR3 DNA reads TGTGCCAGCAGTGCCCCCTACAGGGGTTGGTACATTCAGTACTTC. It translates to CASSAPYRGWYIQYF.